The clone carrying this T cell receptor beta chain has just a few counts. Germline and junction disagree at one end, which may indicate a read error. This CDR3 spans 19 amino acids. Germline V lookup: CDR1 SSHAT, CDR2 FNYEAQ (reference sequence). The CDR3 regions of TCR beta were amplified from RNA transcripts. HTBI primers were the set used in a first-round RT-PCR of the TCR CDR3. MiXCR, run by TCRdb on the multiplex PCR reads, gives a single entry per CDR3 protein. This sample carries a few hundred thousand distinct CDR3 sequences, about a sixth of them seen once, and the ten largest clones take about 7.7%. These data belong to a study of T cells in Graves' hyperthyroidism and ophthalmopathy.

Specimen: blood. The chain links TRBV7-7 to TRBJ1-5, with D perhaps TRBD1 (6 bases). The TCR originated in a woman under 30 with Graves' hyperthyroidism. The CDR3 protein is CASSTQKGRGGNSNQPQHF. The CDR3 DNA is TGTGCTAGCAGCACTCAGAAAGGTCGGGGGGGCAATAGCAATCAGCCCCAGCATTTT.